This T cell receptor beta chain was sequenced for a study of control samples from healthy donors and cancer patients. This clone was seen just once. V shed 1 base and J shed 0 bases, with 10 bases lying between them. CDR3 length: 16 amino acids. The germline V gene has CDR1 MNHNS and CDR2 SASEGT. Profiling relied on immunoSEQ multiplex PCR, and the TCRdb table lists in-frame clones only, not all of them. The top ten hold 6.5% to 9% of the sample, which has approximately 110,000 clones, approximately 90% seen once. Input material: blood. The clonotype comes from a woman under 30 in good health. V gene TRBV6-1 combines with J gene TRBJ2-1, with TRBD2 as a possible D gene (5 bases). This CDR3 is CASSEGRVLSYNEQFF. Written as DNA, the CDR3 is TGTGCCAGCAGTGAAGGGCGGGTACTCTCCTACAATGAGCAGTTCTTC.